This T cell receptor (beta chain) was sequenced for a study of blood T cells in healthy people across ages. Concerning this clonotype itself: Its cognate antigen is unknown.

Primed by a sample-barcoded 5' primer and a J-beta primer mix, a second PCR proceeded for about 6 to 11 cycles. With 12 random nucleotides, a template-switch adaptor tagged each individual cDNA molecule. MiXCR, applied by TCRdb to the 5' RACE reads, yields one record per CDR3 protein. The sample has hundreds of thousands of distinct CDR3 sequences, around 38% seen once. Trimming removed 3 bases at V and 5 bases at J, with 11 bases between. The CDR3 is 14 amino acids. Isolation of PBMCs gave at least 6.5 million cells per sample. General observations from the study: It was the long-lived donors that had more naive CD4+ cells and higher diversity than aged donors. Expanded clonotype changes were possibly confounded by unknown donor CMV status.

The sample was blood. This clonotype was sampled from a man older than 75 in good health. This chain uses TRBV23-1 with TRBJ2-1; perhaps TRBD1 as D (6 bases). TRBV23-1 carries the ORF label, with uncertain function. The CDR3 nucleotides are TGCGCCAGCAGTCACAAAGGACAGCACAATGAGCAGTTCTTC. Translating gives CASSHKGQHNEQFF.